This T cell receptor beta chain emerged from a study of blood T cell repertoires in COVID-19. The CDR3 covers 16 residues. Germline assignment: CDR1 GTSNPN and CDR2 SVGIG (reference sequence). Trimming cost V 0 bases and J 1 base, with 15 bases left between them. Original handling: How many nucleated cells were present was estimated from reference gene primer amplification. Using immunoSEQ multiplex PCR, the repertoire was profiled, and TCRdb retains in-frame clones only, with some absent. For V, J and clone size, that table is used; D and trimming come from the DNA. Of tens of thousands of clones in the sample, 83% were seen once.

Sequenced sample: peripheral blood. The receptor's source is a man between 50 and 59 years old with active COVID-19. The chain recombines TRBV30 with TRBJ1-1, with D unresolved. DNA for the CDR3: TGTGCCTGGAGTGTTTGCGGACTCATCTCGAACACTGAAGCTTTCTTT. Encoded protein: CAWSVCGLISNTEAFF. The full variable domain, its missing parts supplied by reference TRBV30 and TRBJ1-1, is SQTIHQWPATLVQPVGSPLSLECTVEGTSNPNLYWYRQAAGRGLQLLFYSVGIGQISSEVPQNLSASRPQDRQFILSSKKLLLSDSGFYLCAWSVCGLISNTEAFFGQGTRLTVV.